This T cell receptor beta chain was retrieved from a study of cytomegalovirus exposure and HLA in healthy donors. General study results and limits: A cluster of highly shared sequence variants was likely a sequencing artifact. TCR beta sequences numbering over 15,000 were associated with HLA alleles at 0.05 false discovery rate in a later analysis. An ancestry cluster, one associated with Asian ancestry, reportedly showed fewer N-insertions than the approximately 720-donor mean in a later analysis. Per a later analysis, HLA-associated TCR beta chains showed more clonal expansion than other, equally common TCR beta chains.

Regarding this clone: Its antigen is not known.

V gave up 8 bases and J gave up 4 bases; unmatched junction bases: 14. The CDR3 length is 15 residues. Germline V gene lookup returns CDR1 MNHEY and CDR2 SMNVEV (reference sequence). PCR involved 60 Vbeta and 13 Jbeta primers. Profiled with immunoSEQ multiplex PCR; TCRdb holds only in-frame clones, not every one. The sample yields approximately 170,000 clones, about four fifths seen once. V usage is TRBV27 and J usage is TRBJ2-7, with 7 bases that match TRBD2. Sequenced material: PBMCs. The TCR originated in a woman aged 50 to 65 in good health and CMV-seronegative. CDR3: CASSATIQGGYEQYF. CDR3 bases: TGTGCCAGCTCCGCAACCATCCAGGGAGGGTACGAGCAGTACTTC.